The 6 T cell receptor beta chains given below trace back to one sample, sequenced in a study of early T cells in non-severe SARS-CoV-2 infection. TCRdb passed the 5' RACE reads through MiXCR, listing each CDR3 protein once. The data hold roughly 41,000 distinct CDR3 sequences, with 5% to 6.5% observed a single time. The sample taken for sequencing was whole blood. The receptor source for this set is an adult who was a healthcare worker with PCR-confirmed SARS-CoV-2 infection or an uninfected control (not recorded which).

The table lists this clonotype with many counts. CDR3 in DNA: TGTGCCAGCAGCCGCGGAACAGGAAGCTCTGGAAACACCATATATTTT. Translated: CASSRGTGSSGNTIYF. This chain joins TRBV5-4 and TRBJ1-3; the D gene is possibly TRBD1 (5 bases). Germline V gives CDR1 SGHNT, CDR2 YYREEE (reference sequence). The V end lost 4 bases, the J end lost 0 bases, and 14 bases lay between the germline ends. CDR3 length: 16 amino acids.

This clonotype was counted a few times. The chain recombines TRBV5-4 with TRBJ1-2; D perhaps matches TRBD1 (6 bases). CDR1 is SGHNT and CDR2 is YYREEE in the germline V gene (reference sequence). V was clipped by 4 bases and J by 7 bases, with 17 bases between them. This CDR3 is 14 amino acids long. CDR3 sequence (DNA): TGTGCCAGCAGCCGTCTCCAGGCAGGGGCTGGCTACACCTTC. Its protein product is CASSRLQAGAGYTF.

This clonotype was found a few times. This chain links TRBV3-1 with TRBJ2-7; D is unresolved. This CDR3 region has 13 residues. Germline CDR1 is LGHDT and CDR2 is YNNKEL (reference sequence). With 0 bases removed from V and 6 bases from J, the gap between germline ends came to 9 bases. The CDR3 reads CASSQDWVREQYF. CDR3 DNA: TGTGCCAGCAGCCAAGATTGGGTCCGCGAGCAGTACTTC.

Ten or more counts support this clonotype. V and J are TRBV7-8 and TRBJ2-7, with TRBD2 matching over 8 bases. Germline CDR1 reads SGHVS; CDR2 reads FQNEAQ. CDR3 size: 14 residues. The V and J ends lost 7 bases and 6 bases, in that order; junction bases with no gene match: 11. The CDR3 DNA reads as TGTGCCAGCAACCCGGGACTAGTCACATCCGAGCAGTACTTC. Translating gives CASNPGLVTSEQYF.

At least ten counts were recorded for this clonotype. The J gene is TRBJ2-7, the V gene TRBV7-8; 9 nucleotides align to TRBD2. Looked up from germline, CDR1 is SGHVS and CDR2 is FQNEAQ. V dropped 3 bases and J dropped 7; count of bases not matched to a gene: 7. This CDR3 spans 14 amino acids. In DNA, the CDR3 is TGTGCCAGCAGCTTGGGGAGACTAGCGGAAGAGCAGTACTTC. This codes for CASSLGRLAEEQYF.

This clonotype was recorded only once. With a much larger clone just one base away, this may be a read error. This chain uses TRBV15 with TRBJ2-2, with 7 nucleotides matching TRBD1. The junction had 8 bases not matched to a gene; V was cut back by 3 bases and J by 1 base. CDR3 length: 17 amino acids. Germline CDR1 LNHNV, CDR2 YYDKDF (reference sequence). The CDR3 sequence is CATSRKTGSGNTGELFF. The DNA of the CDR3 is TGTGCCACCAGCAGGAAGACAGGGTCAGGGAACACCGGGGAGCTGTTTTTT.